A selection of T cell receptor beta chains follows, all from one sample in a study of blood T cell repertoires in COVID-19. Profiling relied on immunoSEQ multiplex PCR, and the TCRdb table lists in-frame clones only, not all of them. Counted here are roughly 160,000 clones, 85% to 90% occurring once; the ten biggest clones make up around a tenth. Sequencing was performed on peripheral blood. These receptors were collected from a woman in her sixties or seventies with COVID-19, enrolled during active disease. Both conserved end residues are part of each CDR3. Size values are once, few and many counts, or a class for expanded clones, and some rows have none.

CDR3	V	J	size
CASRTSGVNEQFF	TRBV19	TRBJ2-1	NA
CASSYSNSEAKLFF	TRBV6-5	TRBJ1-4	NA
CASSQGDRGGYGYTF	TRBV4-1	TRBJ1-2	NA
CASSLVGTRTIKETQYF	TRBV7-6	TRBJ2-5	NA
CSASSLLASATNEKLFF	TRBV20-1	TRBJ1-4	few
CASSPTRAGELFF	TRBV12-3/TRBV12-4	TRBJ2-2	NA
CASSLEGTGESPLHF	TRBV5-1	TRBJ1-6	NA
CSAEVGKLFF	TRBV20-1	TRBJ1-4	few
CAWSTDTGQGEVKAFF	TRBV30	TRBJ1-1	NA
CASSPLSGGEETQYF	TRBV28	TRBJ2-5	NA
CAWSVVVLGRGEEKLFF	TRBV30	TRBJ1-4	NA
CASSLSREGGQFF	TRBV28	TRBJ2-1	NA
CASSGGWGAGNTIYF	TRBV7-2	TRBJ1-3	NA
CSAGQGVSNQPQHF	TRBV29-1	TRBJ1-5	NA
CSAYQGGEQYF	TRBV20-1	TRBJ2-7	NA
CASRDSPWGGYTF	TRBV5-4	TRBJ1-2	NA
CASSLVSRDYGYTF	TRBV7-2	TRBJ1-2	NA
CSVTRTSGGSETQYF	TRBV29-1	TRBJ2-5	NA
CASSFSGTRESRLETQYF	TRBV5-8	TRBJ2-5	NA
CATKGLAGNTGELFF	TRBV19	TRBJ2-2	once
CASSSSGGVNEQYF	TRBV19	TRBJ2-7	NA
CASSVFQDFGAEQYF	TRBV9	TRBJ2-7	NA
CASSPGQGSQPQHF	TRBV7-2	TRBJ1-5	few
CASSRGGGTETQYF	TRBV18	TRBJ2-5	NA
CASSAYQGTTNGYTF	TRBV5-6	TRBJ1-2	NA
CASSPRTESYGYTF	TRBV7-9	TRBJ1-2	NA
CASSLPSGGPRDEQFF	TRBV28	TRBJ2-1	once
CAWSVLSAGGYTGELFF	TRBV30	TRBJ2-2	NA
CASTRQGVGYEQYF	TRBV5-8	TRBJ2-7	NA
CASSLLGDRGFF	TRBV7-9	TRBJ2-1	NA
CASSRGQGNTGYGYTF	TRBV2	TRBJ1-2	NA
CASSPGTGGLRANTEAFF	TRBV6-2/TRBV6-3	TRBJ1-1	NA
CASSNSTSLNYGYTF	TRBV21-1	TRBJ1-2	NA
CASSNRGYTEAFF	TRBV25-1	TRBJ1-1	NA
CASSRYVNEQFF	TRBV25-1	TRBJ2-1	NA
CSVEDGTGAGYTF	TRBV29-1	TRBJ1-2	NA
CASSLPTGRDGYTF	TRBV7-9	TRBJ1-2	NA
CASSPYDEQFF	TRBV7-8	TRBJ2-1	NA
CASSWDKPYEQYF	TRBV5-1	TRBJ2-7	NA
CASSSRRDSPNQPQHF	TRBV28	TRBJ1-5	few
CASSQSRGQYVNEQFF	TRBV3-1/TRBV3-2	TRBJ2-1	NA
CASSLGGPLAKNIQYF	TRBV27	TRBJ2-4	NA
CASSLLAGGPNEQFF	TRBV19	TRBJ2-1	NA
CASSQRDSRSETQYF	TRBV27	TRBJ2-5	NA
CASRSPPGGENTGELFF	TRBV5-1	TRBJ2-2	NA